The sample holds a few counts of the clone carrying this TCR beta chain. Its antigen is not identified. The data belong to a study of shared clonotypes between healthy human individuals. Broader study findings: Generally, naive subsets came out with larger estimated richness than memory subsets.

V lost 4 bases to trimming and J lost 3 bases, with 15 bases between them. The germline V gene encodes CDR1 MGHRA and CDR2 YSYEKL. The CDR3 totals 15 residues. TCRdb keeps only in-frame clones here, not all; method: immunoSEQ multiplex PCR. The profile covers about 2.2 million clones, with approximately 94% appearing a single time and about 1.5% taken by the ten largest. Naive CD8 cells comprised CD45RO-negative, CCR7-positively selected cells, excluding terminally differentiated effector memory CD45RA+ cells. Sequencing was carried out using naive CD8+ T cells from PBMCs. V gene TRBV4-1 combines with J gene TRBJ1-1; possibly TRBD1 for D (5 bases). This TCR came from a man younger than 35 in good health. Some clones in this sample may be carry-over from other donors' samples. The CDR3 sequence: CASSPRGSWDTEAFF. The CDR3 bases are TGCGCCAGCAGCCCGCGGGGGAGTTGGGACACTGAAGCTTTCTTT.